These 28 T cell receptor beta chains came from one sample sequenced in a study of regulatory T cells in long-lasting Graves disease. The TCR beta library used iRepertoire HTBI primers with Arm-PCR amplification of CDR3. TCRdb independently ran MiXCR on the multiplex PCR reads; one entry per CDR3 protein. The sample carries around 500,000 distinct CDR3 sequences, less than 15% recorded once. Documented time point: newly diagnosed GD, antithyroid drugs for less than 3 months. PBMCs provided the RNA from which the TCR library was made. This same sample was also taken into another study, of T cells in Graves' hyperthyroidism and ophthalmopathy.

The sample consisted of peripheral blood mononuclear cells (PBMCs), taken at new diagnosis, from a patient treated with antithyroid drugs. These receptors originate from a man aged 25-45 years with Graves disease.

This chain connects TRBV5-1 to TRBJ2-7; 16 bases fit TRBD2. The CDR3 has 18 amino acids. CDR1 is SGHRS, CDR2 YFSETQ, per germline. The ends lost 4 bases at V and 2 bases at J; junction bases unmatched: 9. CDR3 bases: TGCGCCAGCAGCCGAGGGACTAGCGGGAGGGCTTTAACCTACGAGCAGTACTTC. Amino acids: CASSRGTSGRALTYEQYF.

This clonotype was observed a few times. The chain uses TRBV29-1 and TRBJ1-2, with a possible D match to TRBD1 (5 bases). In germline, CDR1 is SQVTM, CDR2 ANQGSEA. V was shortened by 1 base and J by 0 bases, with 15 bases between the two germline ends. The CDR3 loop spans 16 amino acids. CDR3 sequence (DNA): TGCAGCGTTGAAGCGTCAGGTGGCAGGGCTAACTATGGCTACACCTTC. Amino acids: CSVEASGGRANYGYTF.

In its sample, this clonotype was seen many times. The rearrangement links TRBV12-3 or TRBV12-4 to TRBJ2-3; 8 bases line up with TRBD2. J was trimmed by 3 bases and V by 3 bases; bases with no gene match: 2. The CDR3 is made up of 14 amino acids. This chain's CDR3 is CASSFREGTDTQYF. DNA for the CDR3: TGTGCCAGCAGTTTCCGGGAGGGAACAGATACGCAGTATTTT.

V and J are TRBV29-1 and TRBJ2-4; D possibly uses TRBD1 or TRBD2 (5 bases each). The CDR3 extends over 14 amino acids. The V gene's germline CDR1 is SQVTM and CDR2 ANQGSEA. Trimming took 6 bases from V and 7 from J, leaving 19 bases between them. This CDR3 is CSVSRDGEGNIQYF. The CDR3 DNA follows: TGCAGCGTGTCCCGGGACGGCGAAGGGAACATTCAGTACTTC. Full variable domain (rest looked up from reference TRBV29-1 and TRBJ2-4): SAVISQKPSRDICQRGTSLTIQCQVDSQVTMMFWYRQQPGQSLTLIATANQGSEATYESGFVIDKFPISRPNLTFSTLTVSNMSPEDSSIYLCSVSRDGEGNIQYFGAGTRLSVL.

The V gene is TRBV12-3 or TRBV12-4, the J gene TRBJ2-1; TRBD1 aligns across 9 bases. The CDR3 length is 19 residues. Unmatched junction bases numbered 15, after V lost 6 bases and J lost 0 bases. The CDR3 protein is CASSGQGPEKMSSYNEQFF. The CDR3 coding sequence is TGTGCCAGCAGCGGACAGGGGCCTGAAAAAATGAGCTCCTACAATGAGCAGTTCTTC.

This clonotype appeared many times. This chain connects TRBV27 to TRBJ2-3; D gene ambiguous. Germline V gene lookup returns CDR1 MNHEY and CDR2 SMNVEV (reference sequence). Trimming cost V 5 bases and J 5 bases, with 11 bases left between them. The CDR3 is 13 amino acids. CDR3 amino acids: CASSVLGEDTQYF. The CDR3 region has the DNA TGTGCCAGCAGTGTCCTGGGCGAAGATACGCAGTATTTT.

This clonotype was picked up a small number of times. V is TRBV5-1 and J is TRBJ1-1; a possible D gene is TRBD1 (6 bases). This CDR3 has 12 residues. The ends were cut back, 3 bases at V and 10 bases at J, with 13 bases in the middle. Germline V gene lookup returns CDR1 SGHRS and CDR2 YFSETQ. The CDR3 coding sequence is TGCGCCAGCAGCTCTATACAGGGAGCAGCTTTCTTT. Protein: CASSSIQGAAFF.

This clonotype has at least ten counts. The chain employs TRBV12-3 or TRBV12-4 and TRBJ2-1, with a tentative D call TRBD2 (5 bases). The CDR3 loop spans 12 amino acids. Trimming cost V 3 bases and J 9 bases, with 9 bases left between them. The CDR3 reads CASSLYGIEQFF. CDR3 DNA sequence: TGTGCCAGCAGTTTGTACGGGATTGAGCAGTTCTTC.

Concerning this clonotype: A read error may explain this, as a much larger clone is one base away. The J gene is TRBJ2-3, the V gene TRBV2; 9 bases align to TRBD2. V lost 7 bases, J lost 2 bases, and 4 bases stayed unmatched. The germline V gene has CDR1 SNHLY and CDR2 FYNNEI. There are 14 residues in the CDR3. Here the CDR3 reads CASTSGISTDTQYF. Written as DNA, the CDR3 is TGTGCCAGCACTAGCGGGATATCCACAGATACGCAGTATTTT.

The table lists this clonotype with a few counts. The chain links TRBV9 to TRBJ2-3, with D maybe TRBD2 (5 bases). Germline assignment: CDR1 SGDLS and CDR2 YYNGEE. This CDR3 is built from 16 residues. Trimming shortened V by 0 bases and J by 0 bases, and 11 bases separated the two germline ends. CDR3 nucleotide sequence: TGTGCCAGCAGCGTAGTTGCGGGCACTAGCACAGATACGCAGTATTTT. As protein: CASSVVAGTSTDTQYF.

This clonotype was counted many times. V and J are TRBV5-5 and TRBJ2-5; D gene unclear. Germline CDR1 SGHKS, CDR2 YYEKEE (reference sequence). The V end lost 2 bases, the J end lost 2 bases, and 16 bases lay between the germline ends. This CDR3 is built from 16 residues. The CDR3 reads CASSFSFSGLQETQYF. DNA for the CDR3: TGTGCCAGCAGCTTTTCTTTCTCCGGGCTACAAGAGACCCAGTACTTC.

This clonotype has ten or more counts. The CDR3 region is CASSPRVPDTQYF. The CDR3 nucleotides read TGTGCCAGCAGCCCAAGGGTCCCAGATACGCAGTATTTT. The rearrangement links TRBV7-9 to TRBJ2-3; no firm D call. CDR3 length: 13 residues. Trimming pared 5 bases from V and 4 bases from J, leaving 10 bases between. CDR1 and CDR2 from the germline V gene are SEHNR and FQNEAQ (reference sequence).

This clonotype was counted many times. Since no conserved phenylalanine or tryptophan closes the CDR3, a read error is the likely cause. The DNA is left out, because the CDR3 cannot be placed on it with certainty; the CDR3 is given as TCRdb lists it. The rearrangement uses TRBV2 and TRBJ1-1; the table's TRBD1 call for D was not verified on the DNA. Germline V CDR1 and CDR2: SNHLY, FYNNEI. Including both end residues, the CDR3 is 9 amino acids long. The CDR3 protein is CASSDWGPD.

This clonotype has ten or more counts. The V gene is TRBV7-9, the J gene TRBJ2-7; the D gene is possibly TRBD1 (5 bases). V lost 1 base and J lost 3, with 19 bases in between. The CDR3 has 17 residues. Germline assignment: CDR1 SEHNR and CDR2 FQNEAQ (reference sequence). In nucleotides, the CDR3 is TGTGCCAGCAGCTTAGGGACACGAACGCTATTTTTCTACGAGCAGTACTTC. Amino acid sequence: CASSLGTRTLFFYEQYF. The whole variable domain, remainder taken from reference TRBV7-9 and TRBJ2-7, is DTGVSQNPRHKITKRGQNVTFRCDPISEHNRLYWYRQTLGQGPEFLTYFQNEAQLEKSRLLSDRFSAERPKGSFSTLEIQRTEQGDSAMYLCASSLGTRTLFFYEQYFGPGTRLTVT.

This clonotype was seen ten or more times. V is TRBV20-1 and J is TRBJ2-5; D is possibly TRBD2 (5 bases). Trimming shortened V by 2 bases and J by 2 bases, and 9 bases separated the two germline ends. Germline loops: CDR1 DFQATT, CDR2 SNEGSKA (reference sequence). The CDR3 sequence is 13 residues long. The DNA of the CDR3 is TGCAGTGCTAGACTGGACTTACAAGAGACCCAGTACTTC. Its translation is CSARLDLQETQYF.

This clonotype was seen a few times. The chain combines TRBV29-1 with TRBJ2-2; 9 nucleotides line up with TRBD1. V lost 8 bases to trimming and J lost 6 bases; unmatched junction nucleotides: 10. The germline gives CDR1 SQVTM, CDR2 ANQGSEA. The CDR3 has 14 residues. CDR3 nucleotides: TGCAGCACCCCCGGGACAGGGACGGCCGGGGAGCTGTTTTTT. Translating it yields CSTPGTGTAGELFF.

This rearrangement joins TRBV27 to TRBJ2-5; D gene unclear. The V end was cut by 6 bases, the J end by 4 bases, with 12 bases between. The CDR3 consists of 13 residues. Germline V gene sequence: CDR1 MNHEY, CDR2 SMNVEV (reference sequence). CDR3 nucleotide sequence: TGTGCCAGCAGCCCTACCTGGGGAGAGACCCAGTACTTC. Its protein product is CASSPTWGETQYF.

This clonotype was observed a few times. The chain links TRBV11-3 to TRBJ1-3; perhaps TRBD1 as D (5 bases). Germline values: CDR1 SGHNT, CDR2 YENEEA. This CDR3 spans 16 amino acids. Trimming left V 0 bases short and J 0 bases short, with 9 bases between. CDR3 loop: CASSLDGADSGNTIYF. In DNA, the CDR3 is TGTGCCAGCAGCTTAGATGGGGCAGACTCTGGAAACACCATATATTTT.

In its sample, this clonotype was seen a few times. The V and J genes are TRBV20-1 and TRBJ2-5; the match to TRBD2 covers 8 bases. The V gene's germline CDR1 is DFQATT and CDR2 SNEGSKA (reference sequence). J was trimmed by 3 bases and V by 2 bases; bases with no gene match: 5. The CDR3 is 14 residues long. The CDR3 sequence: CSARLAGREETQYF. The CDR3 bases are TGCAGTGCTAGACTTGCCGGGAGGGAAGAGACCCAGTACTTC.

The table lists this clonotype with many counts. The CDR3: CASSSPTGSYEQYF. The CDR3 coding sequence is TGTGCCAGCAGTTCTCCGACAGGCTCCTACGAGCAGTACTTC. The chain uses TRBV27 and TRBJ2-7, with D tentatively TRBD1 (6 bases). Germline V gene data show CDR1 as MNHEY and CDR2 as SMNVEV (reference sequence). V was shortened by 4 bases and J by 0 bases, with 10 bases between the two germline ends. The CDR3 consists of 14 residues.

The sample holds many counts of this clonotype. The chain recombines TRBV30 with TRBJ2-1; a possible D gene is TRBD1 (5 bases). V was clipped by 0 bases and J by 4 bases, with 10 bases between them. The CDR3 totals 14 residues. CDR1 is GTSNPN and CDR2 is SVGIG in the germline V gene (reference sequence). CDR3 in DNA: TGTGCCTGGAGTGTTGGGGCATGGTACAATGAGCAGTTCTTC. Translating gives CAWSVGAWYNEQFF.

The genes are TRBV9 and TRBJ2-3, with 11 nucleotides matching TRBD2. V gave up 0 bases and J gave up 3 bases; unmatched junction bases: 3. The CDR3 contains 16 residues. Germline loops: CDR1 SGDLS, CDR2 YYNGEE. In DNA, the CDR3 is TGTGCCAGCAGCGTAGCGCCTAGCGGGAGGACAGATACGCAGTATTTT. Translating it yields CASSVAPSGRTDTQYF. The entire variable domain, with the rest obtained from reference TRBV9 and TRBJ2-3, is as follows: DSGVTQTPKHLITATGQRVTLRCSPRSGDLSVYWYQQSLDQGLQFLIQYYNGEERAKGNILERFSAQQFPDLHSELNLSSLELGDSALYFCASSVAPSGRTDTQYFGPGTRLTVL.

This clonotype was detected only a few times. The chain employs TRBV5-1 and TRBJ2-1; 9 bases are shared with TRBD2. The germline V gene encodes CDR1 SGHRS and CDR2 YFSETQ. The CDR3 has 15 residues. J was trimmed by 7 bases and V by 4 bases; bases with no gene match: 9. The DNA for the CDR3 is TGCGCCAGCAGCCTGATTAGCGGGAGATGGAATGAGCAGTTCTTC. Its translation: CASSLISGRWNEQFF.

This clonotype was counted between two and nine times. The V gene is TRBV10-1, the J gene TRBJ2-6; the D call may be TRBD1 or TRBD2 (6 bases each). Trimming removed 6 bases at V and 4 bases at J, with 19 bases between. This CDR3 is built from 17 residues. Germline V gene lookup returns CDR1 WNHNN and CDR2 SYGVQD (reference sequence). The CDR3 sequence: CASRGAGGHAGANVLTF. DNA of the CDR3: TGCGCCAGCAGGGGCGCCGGGGGCCATGCCGGGGCCAACGTCCTGACTTTC.

This clonotype was seen a handful of times. This chain joins TRBV11-3 and TRBJ2-4, with D possibly TRBD2 on 7 matching bases. Germline V gives CDR1 SGHNT, CDR2 YENEEA. With 5 bases removed from V and 1 base from J, the gap between germline ends came to 18 bases. CDR3 length: 17 amino acids. The CDR3 DNA reads as TGTGCCAGCAGCCACGAGGGAGGGGGTGGGGCCAAAAACATTCAGTACTTC. Encoded protein: CASSHEGGGGAKNIQYF.

Note on this clonotype: A much larger clone lies a single base off, so this may be a read error. V usage is TRBV12-3 or TRBV12-4 and J usage is TRBJ2-1; D possibly uses TRBD1 or TRBD2 (5 bases each). This CDR3 spans 14 amino acids. The CDR3, as DNA: TGTGCCAGCAGTGATTCGAGGGGCTATGTTGAGCAGCTCTTC. Protein sequence: CASSDSRGYVEQLF.

This chain links TRBV5-1 with TRBJ2-1, with D possibly matching TRBD2 (5 bases). Germline CDR1 is SGHRS and CDR2 is YFSETQ. Trimming shortened V by 4 bases and J by 5 bases, and 10 bases separated the two germline ends. This CDR3 has 13 residues. CDR3 nucleotide sequence: TGCGCCAGCAGCCGTGAGGGAGACAATGAGCAGTTCTTC. Its protein product is CASSREGDNEQFF.

Notes on this clonotype: A much larger clonotype is one base distant, so this may be a read error. This is likely a read error, given that the CDR3 carries no conserved phenylalanine or tryptophan at its end. The chain links TRBV12-3 or TRBV12-4 to TRBJ2-2, with 11 bases lining up with TRBD2. The CDR3 extends over 17 amino acids. The ends lost 5 bases at V and 0 bases at J; junction bases unmatched: 5. In nucleotides, the CDR3 is TGTGCCAGCAGTCGACTAGCGGGGAAACCGAACACCGGGGAGCTGTTTTCT. Its protein product is CASSRLAGKPNTGELFS.